Listed here are 26 T cell receptor beta chains from one sample, sequenced in a study of cytomegalovirus exposure and HLA in healthy donors. PCR employed 60 Vbeta and 13 Jbeta primers. Assay used: immunoSEQ multiplex PCR; TCRdb lists only in-frame clones, some missing. The sample lists some 150,000 clones; 82% were seen once. Sequencing input: PBMCs. The receptors here all came from a woman aged 45-60 years in good health and CMV-seropositive.

The V call is TRBV5-6, the J call TRBJ1-2; 9 positions match TRBD1. V gave up 2 bases and J gave up 4 bases; unmatched junction bases: 9. Germline V gene lookup returns CDR1 SGHDT and CDR2 YYEEEE. The CDR3 loop spans 16 amino acids. For the CDR3, the DNA is TGTGCCAGCAGCTTCGGGACAGGGTCATGGGTCTATGGCTACACCTTC. Amino acid sequence: CASSFGTGSWVYGYTF.

CDR3: CASSFLTGQGDYNEQFF. CDR3 coding DNA: TGTGCCAGCAGTTTCCTTACTGGACAGGGGGATTACAATGAGCAGTTCTTC. This sequence joins TRBV28 and TRBJ2-1; TRBD1 aligns across 10 bases. With V trimmed by 3 bases and J by 4 bases, 9 bases remained unmatched. The CDR3 is 17 amino acids. From germline, CDR1 is MDHEN and CDR2 SYDVKM.

This sequence joins TRBV28 and TRBJ2-7; TRBD2 matches 7 bases. CDR1 is MDHEN and CDR2 is SYDVKM in the germline V gene. CDR3 length: 15 residues. Losses at the gene ends were 5 bases for V and 4 bases for J; bases not matched to a gene: 11. Written as DNA, the CDR3 is TGTGCCAGCAGTATTCTGGGGGGGAGAGGGTACGAGCAGTACTTC. Translated, it gives CASSILGGRGYEQYF.

This clone was counted a few times. The chain joins TRBV28 to TRBJ1-1; D may be TRBD1 (5 bases). V was cut by 3 bases and J by 3 bases, with 17 bases left in between. Germline-derived CDR1 and CDR2 are MDHEN and SYDVKM. The length of the CDR3 is 16 residues. The CDR3 reads CASSFPSEGRDTEAFF. CDR3 bases: TGTGCCAGCAGTTTCCCAAGTGAGGGGAGGGACACTGAAGCTTTCTTT.

V gene TRBV5-1 combines with J gene TRBJ1-2; D gene uncertain. CDR1 SGHRS and CDR2 YFSETQ come from the germline V gene. Trimming removed 7 bases at V and 0 bases at J, with 16 bases between. This CDR3 comprises 15 residues. The CDR3 here is CASSPRGLTNYGYTF. DNA for the CDR3: TGCGCCAGCTCTCCGAGAGGGCTAACTAACTATGGCTACACCTTC. Full variable domain (remainder filled in from reference TRBV5-1 and TRBJ1-2): KAGVTQTPRYLIKTRGQQVTLSCSPISGHRSVSWYQQTPGQGLQFLFEYFSETQRNKGNFPGRFSGRQFSNSRSEMNVSTLELGDSALYLCASSPRGLTNYGYTFGSGTRLTVV.

For this clone: The sample contains more than one DNA sequence encoding this CDR3. The gene calls are TRBV7-9 and TRBJ1-1; D is possibly TRBD1 (5 bases). The CDR3 has 13 residues. Deletions cut 5 bases from V and 1 base from J, with 8 bases between. Germline V gives CDR1 SEHNR, CDR2 FQNEAQ (reference sequence). The CDR3 DNA reads TGTGCCAGCAGCCTCCAGGGGAACACTGAAGCTTTCTTT. This codes for CASSLQGNTEAFF.

The CDR3 here is CATSRVRGSYGYTF. The CDR3 DNA reads TGTGCCACCAGCAGAGTCCGGGGGAGCTATGGCTACACCTTC. The genes are TRBV15 and TRBJ1-2, with D perhaps TRBD1 (5 bases). The CDR3 is made up of 14 amino acids. V dropped 1 base and J dropped 4 bases, with 10 bases sitting between them. Germline V CDR1 and CDR2: LNHNV, YYDKDF (reference sequence).

This clone was seen a handful of times. The rearrangement links TRBV7-3 to TRBJ2-1, with a weak D call TRBD1 (5 bases). CDR3 length equals 15 residues. The V gene's germline CDR1 is SGHTA and CDR2 FQGTGA. Trimming removed 3 bases from V and 6 bases from J, with 15 bases in between. CDR3 coding DNA: TGTGCCAGCAGCTTGTTGAAACAGGAATCCAATGAGCAGTTCTTC. This encodes CASSLLKQESNEQFF.

The rearrangement uses TRBV6-5 and TRBJ1-6, with a possible D match to TRBD1 (5 bases). V was trimmed by 4 bases and J by 0 bases, leaving 7 bases between them. CDR1 and CDR2 (germline): MNHEY, SVGAGI. The CDR3 spans 15 residues. The CDR3 sequence: CASSWGGSYNSPLHF. The CDR3, as DNA: TGTGCCAGCAGTTGGGGGGGCTCCTATAATTCACCCCTCCACTTT.

This CDR3 is CASSELSDRGELREKLFF. CDR3 sequence (DNA): TGTGCCAGCAGTGAGTTGTCCGACAGGGGAGAGCTCCGTGAAAAACTGTTTTTT. The chain joins TRBV2 to TRBJ1-4; 8 nucleotides agree with TRBD1. The CDR3 contains 18 residues. Germline CDR1 and CDR2: SNHLY and FYNNEI. The trim removed 3 bases at V and 7 bases at J, leaving 16 bases unmatched.

The chain couples TRBV6-5 to TRBJ1-2; 7 positions agree with TRBD1. CDR3 size: 12 residues. The trim removed 5 bases at V and 5 bases at J, leaving 2 bases unmatched. Germline-derived CDR1 and CDR2 are MNHEY and SVGAGI. The CDR3 reads CASSTTGYGYTF. DNA of the CDR3: TGTGCCAGCAGTACGACAGGGTATGGCTACACCTTC.

Only a few counts were recorded for this clone. The V call is TRBV13, the J call TRBJ2-1; 7 bases agree with TRBD1. V lost 0 bases and J lost 8; bases outside the gene matches: 4. From germline, CDR1 is PRHDT and CDR2 FYEKMQ (reference sequence). The CDR3 extends over 14 amino acids. The CDR3 nucleotides read TGTGCCAGCAGCTTAGGCCACAGGGGTGATGAGCAGTTCTTC. Residues: CASSLGHRGDEQFF.

The V gene is TRBV7-3, the J gene TRBJ1-3; a possible D gene is TRBD1 (5 bases). The germline CDR1 and CDR2 sequences are SGHTA and FQGTGA. The CDR3 totals 13 residues. The V and J ends lost 5 bases and 5 bases respectively, with 10 bases between them. The CDR3 DNA reads as TGTGCCAGCAGCCCCGACAGAAGAAACACCATATATTTT. It translates to CASSPDRRNTIYF.

This chain joins TRBV7-2 and TRBJ2-7; 9 bases map to TRBD1. Germline V gene sequence: CDR1 SGHTA, CDR2 FQGNSA. V trimming: 3 bases; J trimming: 4 bases; junction bases outside the gene matches: 10. The CDR3 has 16 amino acids. The CDR3 protein is CASSLAGWTGAYEQYF. The DNA of the CDR3 is TGTGCCAGCAGCTTGGCCGGGTGGACAGGGGCGTACGAGCAGTACTTC. Together with reference TRBV7-2 and TRBJ2-7, the CDR3 gives the full variable domain: GAGVSQSPSNKVTEKGKDVELRCDPISGHTALYWYRQSLGQGLEFLIYFQGNSAPDKSGLPSDRFSAERTGGSVSTLTIQRTQQEDSAVYLCASSLAGWTGAYEQYFGPGTRLTVT.

The rearrangement links TRBV29-1 to TRBJ2-1; TRBD2 aligns across 8 bases. The V segment lost 6 bases and the J segment 0 bases; nucleotides outside the gene matches: 10. In germline, CDR1 is SQVTM, CDR2 ANQGSEA. The CDR3 sequence is 16 residues long. CDR3 nucleotide sequence: TGCAGCGTACGCCCGGGACTAGTGAGCTCCTACAATGAGCAGTTCTTC. Its protein is CSVRPGLVSSYNEQFF.

J is TRBJ2-2 and V is TRBV6-7; D gene unclear. TRBV6-7 is an ORF, with its function uncertain. The V end lost 6 bases, the J end lost 7 bases, and 3 bases lay between the germline ends. There are 10 residues in the CDR3. The CDR3 DNA reads as TGTGCCAGCAGCAACGGGGAGCTGTTTTTT. As protein: CASSNGELFF.

CDR3 sequence reads: CASSWSQGTKLFF. The CDR3 nucleotides are TGTGCCAGCAGCTGGTCGCAGGGAACAAAACTGTTTTTT. The J gene is TRBJ1-4, the V gene TRBV7-2, with a tentative D call TRBD1 (5 bases). The CDR3 loop spans 13 amino acids. From germline, CDR1 is SGHTA and CDR2 FQGNSA. Deletions cut 4 bases from V and 10 bases from J, with 13 bases between.

This chain connects TRBV10-1 to TRBJ2-5, with 8 bases lining up with TRBD2. The length of the CDR3 is 15 residues. J gave up 3 bases and V 3 bases, and 6 bases lay outside the gene matches. CDR1 and CDR2 from the germline V gene are WNHNN and SYGVQD (reference sequence). The DNA of the CDR3 is TGCGCCAGCAGTGATAGGCGGGAGGCCGAAGAGACCCAGTACTTC. This sequence encodes CASSDRREAEETQYF.

The J gene is TRBJ1-4, the V gene TRBV9, with D possibly TRBD1 on 6 matching bases. The germline V gene encodes CDR1 SGDLS and CDR2 YYNGEE. V lost 3 bases, J lost 7 bases, and 13 bases lay in between. The CDR3 has 14 amino acids. CDR3: CASSASGQFEKLFF. The CDR3 DNA reads TGTGCCAGCAGCGCCTCGGGACAATTTGAAAAACTGTTTTTT.

V usage is TRBV5-1 and J usage is TRBJ1-4; possibly TRBD1 for D (5 bases). Germline CDR1 and CDR2: SGHRS and YFSETQ. The CDR3 sequence is 16 residues long. Trimming took off 0 bases at V and 7 bases at J, with 16 bases between the two ends. The CDR3: CASSLDTSRGGEKLFF. Here the CDR3 DNA reads TGCGCCAGCAGCTTGGATACCTCAAGGGGAGGTGAAAAACTGTTTTTT. The full variable domain, completed using reference TRBV5-1 and TRBJ1-4, is KAGVTQTPRYLIKTRGQQVTLSCSPISGHRSVSWYQQTPGQGLQFLFEYFSETQRNKGNFPGRFSGRQFSNSRSEMNVSTLELGDSALYLCASSLDTSRGGEKLFFGSGTQLSVL.

In its sample, this clone was seen a few times. The chain has TRBV6-6 and TRBJ2-2, with D possibly matching TRBD1 (6 bases). In germline, CDR1 is MNHNY, CDR2 SVGAGI (reference sequence). The CDR3 spans 14 residues. V was clipped by 8 bases and J by 7 bases, with 17 bases between them. CDR3 protein: CASGEGELGGELFF. The CDR3 DNA is TGTGCCAGCGGAGAGGGGGAATTGGGCGGGGAGCTGTTTTTT.

The rearrangement uses TRBV18 and TRBJ1-1, with 8 bases matching TRBD1. CDR3 size: 15 residues. Germline V lookup: CDR1 KGHSH, CDR2 LQKENI. Trimming removed 3 bases from V and 1 base from J; junction bases left unmatched: 4. The CDR3 loop is CASSPTGAGNTEAFF. CDR3 DNA sequence: TGTGCCAGCTCACCGACAGGGGCGGGGAACACTGAAGCTTTCTTT. Supplemented by reference TRBV18 and TRBJ1-1, the full variable domain reads NAGVMQNPRHLVRRRGQEARLRCSPMKGHSHVYWYRQLPEEGLKFMVYLQKENIIDESGMPKERFSAEFPKEGPSILRIQQVVRGDSAAYFCASSPTGAGNTEAFFGQGTRLTVV.

The V gene is TRBV12-5, the J gene TRBJ2-1, with 12 bases aligning to TRBD1. CDR1 LGHNT and CDR2 FRNRAP come from the germline V gene. This CDR3 comprises 17 residues. The J segment lost 2 bases and the V segment lost 6 bases, leaving 8 bases of the junction unmatched. The chain's CDR3 is CASGGTGGRSAYNEQFF. Written as DNA, the CDR3 is TGTGCTAGTGGCGGGACAGGGGGCCGATCAGCCTACAATGAGCAGTTCTTC.

The genes are TRBV2 and TRBJ2-3; 9 bases match TRBD1. CDR3 size: 14 residues. Trimming removed 4 bases from V and 8 bases from J; junction bases left unmatched: 7. In germline, CDR1 is SNHLY, CDR2 FYNNEI. The CDR3, as DNA: TGTGCCAGCAGTGGAAACAGGGGGCAAGTTACGCAGTATTTT. This translates into CASSGNRGQVTQYF.

V is TRBV4-1 and J is TRBJ2-1; a weak D match, TRBD2 (6 bases). The germline V gene encodes CDR1 MGHRA and CDR2 YSYEKL. The CDR3 spans 15 residues. With 6 bases removed from V and 3 bases from J, the gap between germline ends came to 15 bases. CDR3: CASRGRLVGYNEQFF. DNA for the CDR3: TGCGCCAGCAGGGGGAGACTAGTGGGCTACAATGAGCAGTTCTTC.

The chain combines TRBV5-1 with TRBJ2-7; 11 nucleotides agree with TRBD1. The CDR3 runs to 16 residues. The V segment lost 0 bases and the J segment 7 bases; nucleotides outside the gene matches: 9. Germline V gene data show CDR1 as SGHRS and CDR2 as YFSETQ. The CDR3 sequence: CASSLGGQGARTEQYF. The CDR3 DNA reads TGCGCCAGCAGCTTGGGAGGACAGGGGGCGCGTACGGAGCAGTACTTC.